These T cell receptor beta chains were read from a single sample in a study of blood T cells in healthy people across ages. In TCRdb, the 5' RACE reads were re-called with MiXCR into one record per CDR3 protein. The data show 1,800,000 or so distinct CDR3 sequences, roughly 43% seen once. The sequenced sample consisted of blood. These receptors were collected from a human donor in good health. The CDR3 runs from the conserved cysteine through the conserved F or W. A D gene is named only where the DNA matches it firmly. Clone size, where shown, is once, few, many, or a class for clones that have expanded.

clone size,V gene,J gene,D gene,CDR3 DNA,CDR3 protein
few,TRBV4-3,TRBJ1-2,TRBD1,TGCGCCAGCAGCCTAGAGATCGGGACAGTAGCTAACTATGGCTACACCTTC,CASSLEIGTVANYGYTF
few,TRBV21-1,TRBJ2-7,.,TGTGCCAACACAGGGAAGGAGCAGTACTTC,CANTGKEQYF
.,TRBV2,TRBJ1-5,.,TGTGCCAGCGTCCAGAACCCCAGCAATCAGCCCCAGCATTTT,CASVQNPSNQPQHF
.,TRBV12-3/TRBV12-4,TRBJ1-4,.,TGTGCCAGCAGTTTTAGGGTCGGCGGGGTTTTTAATGAAAAACTGTTTTTT,CASSFRVGGVFNEKLFF
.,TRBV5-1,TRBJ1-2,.,TGCGCCAGCAGCTTGGGGCAGCCAGAGTCAGGCTACACCTTC,CASSLGQPESGYTF
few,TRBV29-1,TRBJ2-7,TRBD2,TGCAGCGCAGAAAGACTAGCGGGATCCTACGAGCAGTACTTC,CSAERLAGSYEQYF
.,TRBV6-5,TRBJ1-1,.,TGTGCCAGCAGTTCCCGAGGGGGGTCAGAAGCTTTCTTT,CASSSRGGSEAFF
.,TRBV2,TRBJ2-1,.,TGTGCCAGCAGCTTACAGGGTTACGGTTACAATGAGCAGTTCTTC,CASSLQGYGYNEQFF
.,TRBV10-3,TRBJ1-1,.,TGTGCCATCAGTGAAGGAGTTATGGGGGGCACTGAAGCTTTCTTT,CAISEGVMGGTEAFF
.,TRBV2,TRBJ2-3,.,TGTGCCAGCATGAAGGAAGCCCCCCCAGATACGCAGTATTTT,CASMKEAPPDTQYF
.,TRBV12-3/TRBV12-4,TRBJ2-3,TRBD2,TGCGCCAGCAGCCCGACTAGCGGGGGGGCCGAAGATACGCAGTATTTT,CASSPTSGGAEDTQYF
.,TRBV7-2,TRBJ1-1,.,TGTGCCAGCAGCTTAGGGGCCCACCGGGGAGAAGTTTTCTTT,CASSLGAHRGEVFF
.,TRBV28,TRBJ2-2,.,TGTGCCAGCAGTTTATTGGGAGGAGACACCGGGGAGCTGTTTTTT,CASSLLGGDTGELFF
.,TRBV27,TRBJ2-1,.,TGTGCCAGCAGTGCGTTCCACGGTGGTGAGCAGTTCTTC,CASSAFHGGEQFF
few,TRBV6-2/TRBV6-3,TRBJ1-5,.,TGTGCCAGCAGTCCTTCGGCCGGCGGGTATCAGCCCCAGCATTTT,CASSPSAGGYQPQHF
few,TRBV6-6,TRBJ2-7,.,TGTGCCAGCAGCTCCGCGACCCGATACGAGCAGTACTTC,CASSSATRYEQYF
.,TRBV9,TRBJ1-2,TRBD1,TGTGCCAGCAGCGTACTGTTGGGACAGGGTCCTACAGGTGATGGCTACACCTTC,CASSVLLGQGPTGDGYTF
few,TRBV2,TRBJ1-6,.,TGTGCCAGCAGTGAAAGGCCTAGGAGTTACCTCCACTTT,CASSERPRSYLHF
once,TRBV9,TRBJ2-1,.,TGTGCCAGCAGCGCTATCGGACCTGAGCAGTTCTTC,CASSAIGPEQFF
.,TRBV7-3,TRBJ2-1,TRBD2,TGTGCCAGCAGCTTACATCCGGGACTAGCGGGGGGGATCTCCTACAATGAGCAGTTCTTC,CASSLHPGLAGGISYNEQFF
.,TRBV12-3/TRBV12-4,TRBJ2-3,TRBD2,TGTGCCAGCAGTCAAATTAGCGGGGGAGTCGTTTATGATACGCAGTATTTT,CASSQISGGVVYDTQYF
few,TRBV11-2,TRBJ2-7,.,TGTGCCAGCAGCTTGAAACTGTACTACGAGCAGTACTTC,CASSLKLYYEQYF
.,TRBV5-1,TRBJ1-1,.,TGTGCCAGCAGGGACATGAACACTGAAGCTTTCTTT,CASRDMNTEAFF
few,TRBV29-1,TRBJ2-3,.,TGCAGCGTTGACGTTCCCCCCACAGATACGCAGTATTTT,CSVDVPPTDTQYF
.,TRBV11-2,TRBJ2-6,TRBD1,TGTGCCAGCAGCTTAGGAGTCAGGGGGTACCTGTCCTCTGGGGCCAACGTCCTGACTTTC,CASSLGVRGYLSSGANVLTF
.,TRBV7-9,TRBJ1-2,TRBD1,TGTGCCAGCAGCGGAGGGGGCCTACACTATGGCTACACCTTC,CASSGGGLHYGYTF
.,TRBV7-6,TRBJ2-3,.,TGTGCCAGCAGCCCCAGGTACCTCGGCACGCAGTATTTT,CASSPRYLGTQYF
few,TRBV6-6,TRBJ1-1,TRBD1,TGTGCCAGCAGGCCCGGGACAGGGTCCCTGAACACTGAAGCTTTCTTT,CASRPGTGSLNTEAFF
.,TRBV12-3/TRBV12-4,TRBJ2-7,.,TGTGCCAGCAGCCCGACCTGGGGGGAGCAGTACTTC,CASSPTWGEQYF
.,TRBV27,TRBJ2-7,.,TGTGCCAGCAGTCTACTATTTCACCCGTGGGATATTTTGTACGAGCAGTACTTC,CASSLLFHPWDILYEQYF
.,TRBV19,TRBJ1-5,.,TGTGCCAGTCAAATCGGGGGAAGCACCCAGCATTTT,CASQIGGSTQHF
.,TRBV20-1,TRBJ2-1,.,TGCAGTGCTAGGGGCCGCGGTATAGGATCCTACAATGAGCAGTTCTTC,CSARGRGIGSYNEQFF
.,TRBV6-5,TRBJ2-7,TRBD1,TGTGCCAGCAGGCCTCAGGGGGCCCCCTACGAGCAGTACTTC,CASRPQGAPYEQYF
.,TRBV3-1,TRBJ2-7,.,TGTGCCAGCAGCCAAGCAAAGTTCGAGCAGTACTTC,CASSQAKFEQYF
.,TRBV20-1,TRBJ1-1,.,TGCAGTGCTAGTATCAACAGGGTGAACACTGAAGCTTTCTTT,CSASINRVNTEAFF
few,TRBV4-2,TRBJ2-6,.,TGTGCCAGCAGCCAATCAGCGTCTGGGGCCAACGTCCTGACTTTC,CASSQSASGANVLTF
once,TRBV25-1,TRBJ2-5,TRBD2,TGTGCCAGCAGTGACCGGGGACTAGCGGGGGCGAGACCTAAAGAGACCCAGTACTTC,CASSDRGLAGARPKETQYF
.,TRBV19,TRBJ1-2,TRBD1,TGTGCCAGTAGACGGGGACAGCGGTTAGGCTATGGCTACACCTTC,CASRRGQRLGYGYTF
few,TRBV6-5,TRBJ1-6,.,TGTGCCAGCAGATCTCGGCTTTATAATTCACCCCTCCACTTT,CASRSRLYNSPLHF
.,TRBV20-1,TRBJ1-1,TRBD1,TGCAGTGCCATTACGCCCGGACAGGGAACTTTCTTT,CSAITPGQGTFF
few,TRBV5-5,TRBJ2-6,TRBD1,TGTGCCAGCAGCCAATCAGGGGGATGGGCCAACGTCCTGACTTTC,CASSQSGGWANVLTF
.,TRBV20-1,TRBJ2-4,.,TGCAGTGCTAACTCACCGGGCCCCGCTTTAGAGCAGTACTTC,CSANSPGPALEQYF